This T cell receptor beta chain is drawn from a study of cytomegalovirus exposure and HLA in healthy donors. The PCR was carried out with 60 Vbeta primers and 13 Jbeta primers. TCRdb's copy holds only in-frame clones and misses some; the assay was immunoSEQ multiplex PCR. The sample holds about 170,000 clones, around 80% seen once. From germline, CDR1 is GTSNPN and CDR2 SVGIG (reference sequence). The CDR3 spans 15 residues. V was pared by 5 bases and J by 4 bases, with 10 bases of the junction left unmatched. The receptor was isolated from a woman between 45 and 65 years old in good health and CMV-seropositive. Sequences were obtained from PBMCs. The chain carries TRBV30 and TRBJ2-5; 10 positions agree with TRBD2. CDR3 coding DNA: TGTGCCTGGGACCGGGGAGCGGGGGGGGCAGAGACCCAGTACTTC. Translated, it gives CAWDRGAGGAETQYF.